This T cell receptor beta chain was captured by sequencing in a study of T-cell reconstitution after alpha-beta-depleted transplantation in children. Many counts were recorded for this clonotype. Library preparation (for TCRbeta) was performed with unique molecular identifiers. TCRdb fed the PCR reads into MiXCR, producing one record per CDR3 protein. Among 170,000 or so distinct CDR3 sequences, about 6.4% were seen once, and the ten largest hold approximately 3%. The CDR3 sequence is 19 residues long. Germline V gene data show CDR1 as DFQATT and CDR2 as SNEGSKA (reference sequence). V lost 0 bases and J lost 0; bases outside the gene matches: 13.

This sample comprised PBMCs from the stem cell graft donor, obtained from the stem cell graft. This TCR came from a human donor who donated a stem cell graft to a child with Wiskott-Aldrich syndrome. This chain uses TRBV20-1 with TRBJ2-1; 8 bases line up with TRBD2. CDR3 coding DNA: TGCAGTGCTAGAGATCTAAGCGGGAGATACCGTAGCTCCTACAATGAGCAGTTCTTC. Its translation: CSARDLSGRYRSSYNEQFF.